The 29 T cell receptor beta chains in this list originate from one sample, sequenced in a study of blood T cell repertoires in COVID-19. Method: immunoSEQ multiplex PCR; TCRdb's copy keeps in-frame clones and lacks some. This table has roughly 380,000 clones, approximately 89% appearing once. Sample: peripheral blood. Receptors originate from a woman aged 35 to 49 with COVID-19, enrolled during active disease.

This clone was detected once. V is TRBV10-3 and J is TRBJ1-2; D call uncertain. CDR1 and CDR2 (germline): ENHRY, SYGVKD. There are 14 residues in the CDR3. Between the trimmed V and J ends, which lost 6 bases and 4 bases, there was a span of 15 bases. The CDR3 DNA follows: TGTGCCATCAGCCCCTCCCGAGAAAGCTATGGCTACACCTTC. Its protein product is CAISPSRESYGYTF.

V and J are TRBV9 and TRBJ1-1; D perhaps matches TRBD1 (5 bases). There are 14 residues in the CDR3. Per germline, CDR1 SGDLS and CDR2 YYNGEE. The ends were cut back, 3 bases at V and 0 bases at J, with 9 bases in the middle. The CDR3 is CASSGDSLNTEAFF. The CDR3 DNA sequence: TGTGCCAGCAGCGGGGACTCTCTGAACACTGAAGCTTTCTTT.

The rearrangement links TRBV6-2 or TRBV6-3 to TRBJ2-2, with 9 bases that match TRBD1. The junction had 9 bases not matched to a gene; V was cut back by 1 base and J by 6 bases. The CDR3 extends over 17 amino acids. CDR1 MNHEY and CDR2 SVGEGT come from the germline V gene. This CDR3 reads CASSYFYGTGMAGELFF. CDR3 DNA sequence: TGTGCCAGCAGTTACTTTTACGGGACAGGGATGGCCGGGGAGCTGTTTTTT.

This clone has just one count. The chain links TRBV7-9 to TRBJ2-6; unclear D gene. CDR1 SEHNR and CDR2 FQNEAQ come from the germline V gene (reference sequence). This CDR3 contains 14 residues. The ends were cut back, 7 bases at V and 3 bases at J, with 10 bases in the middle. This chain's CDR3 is CASIYPGGANVLTF. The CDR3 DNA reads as TGTGCCAGCATATACCCGGGTGGGGCCAACGTCCTGACTTTC. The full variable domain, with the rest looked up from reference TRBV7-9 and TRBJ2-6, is DTGVSQNPRHKITKRGQNVTFRCDPISEHNRLYWYRQTLGQGPEFLTYFQNEAQLEKSRLLSDRFSAERPKGSFSTLEIQRTEQGDSAMYLCASIYPGGANVLTFGAGSRLTVL.

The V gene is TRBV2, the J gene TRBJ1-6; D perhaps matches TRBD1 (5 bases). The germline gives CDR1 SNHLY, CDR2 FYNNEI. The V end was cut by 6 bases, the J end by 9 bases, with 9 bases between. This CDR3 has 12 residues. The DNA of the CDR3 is TGTGCCAGCAGCAGGGAGGGTTCACCCCTCCACTTT. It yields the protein CASSREGSPLHF.

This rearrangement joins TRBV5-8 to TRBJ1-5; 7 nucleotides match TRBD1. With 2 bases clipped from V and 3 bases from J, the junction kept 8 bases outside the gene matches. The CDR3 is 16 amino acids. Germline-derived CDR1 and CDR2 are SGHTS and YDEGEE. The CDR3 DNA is TGTGCCAGCAGCTTTTACCGAGGACAGGTCAATCAGCCCCAGCATTTT. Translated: CASSFYRGQVNQPQHF.

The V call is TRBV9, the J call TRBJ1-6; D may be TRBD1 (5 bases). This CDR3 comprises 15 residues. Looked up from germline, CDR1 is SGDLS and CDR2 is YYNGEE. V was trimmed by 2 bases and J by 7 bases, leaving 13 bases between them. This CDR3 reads CASSVSTVGNSPLHF. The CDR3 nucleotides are TGTGCCAGCAGCGTTTCGACAGTAGGAAATTCACCCCTCCACTTT.

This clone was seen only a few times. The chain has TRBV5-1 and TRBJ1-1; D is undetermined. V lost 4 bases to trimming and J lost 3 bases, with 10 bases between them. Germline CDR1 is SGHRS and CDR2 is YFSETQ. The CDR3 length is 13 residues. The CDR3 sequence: CASSPVPDTEAFF. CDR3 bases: TGCGCCAGCAGCCCCGTCCCGGACACTGAAGCTTTCTTT.

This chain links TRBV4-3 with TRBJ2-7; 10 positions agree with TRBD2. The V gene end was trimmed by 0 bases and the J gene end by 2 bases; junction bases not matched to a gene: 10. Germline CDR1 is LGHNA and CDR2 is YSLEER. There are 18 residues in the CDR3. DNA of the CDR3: TGCGCCAGCAGCCAAGATCGGAACTTAGCGGGGGGAACCTACGAGCAGTACTTC. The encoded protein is CASSQDRNLAGGTYEQYF.

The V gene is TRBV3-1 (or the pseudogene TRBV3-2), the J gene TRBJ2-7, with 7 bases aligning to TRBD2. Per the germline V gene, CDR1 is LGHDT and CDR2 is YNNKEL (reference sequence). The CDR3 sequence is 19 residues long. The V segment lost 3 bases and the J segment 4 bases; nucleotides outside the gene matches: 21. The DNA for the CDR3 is TGTGCCAGCAGCCACCGACGCGGGGCGAAGGGGCGGGGGTCTTACGAGCAGTACTTC. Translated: CASSHRRGAKGRGSYEQYF.

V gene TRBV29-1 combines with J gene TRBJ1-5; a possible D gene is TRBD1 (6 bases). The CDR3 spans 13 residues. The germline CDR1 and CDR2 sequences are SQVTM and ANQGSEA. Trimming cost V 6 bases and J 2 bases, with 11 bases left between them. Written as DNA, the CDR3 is TGCAGCGTGGCAGGGGCAGGCAATCAGCCCCAGCATTTT. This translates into CSVAGAGNQPQHF.

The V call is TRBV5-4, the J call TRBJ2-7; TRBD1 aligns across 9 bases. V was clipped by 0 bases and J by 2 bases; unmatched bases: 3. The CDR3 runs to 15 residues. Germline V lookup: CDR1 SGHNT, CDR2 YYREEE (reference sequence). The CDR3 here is CASSLGTGEPYEQYF. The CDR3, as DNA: TGTGCCAGCAGCTTGGGGACAGGGGAACCCTACGAGCAGTACTTC.

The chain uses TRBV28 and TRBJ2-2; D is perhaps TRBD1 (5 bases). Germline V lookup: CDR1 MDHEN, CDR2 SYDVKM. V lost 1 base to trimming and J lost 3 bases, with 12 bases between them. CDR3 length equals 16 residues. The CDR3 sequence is CASSLLVRDDTGELFF. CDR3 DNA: TGTGCCAGCAGTTTATTGGTCAGGGATGACACCGGGGAGCTGTTTTTT.

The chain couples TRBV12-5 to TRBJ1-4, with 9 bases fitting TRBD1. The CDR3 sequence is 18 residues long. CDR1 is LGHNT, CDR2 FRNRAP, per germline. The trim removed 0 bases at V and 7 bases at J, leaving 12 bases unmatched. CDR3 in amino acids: CASGLVSPSGTGREKLFF. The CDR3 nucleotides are TGTGCTAGTGGTTTGGTATCACCCTCCGGGACAGGGCGTGAAAAACTGTTTTTT.

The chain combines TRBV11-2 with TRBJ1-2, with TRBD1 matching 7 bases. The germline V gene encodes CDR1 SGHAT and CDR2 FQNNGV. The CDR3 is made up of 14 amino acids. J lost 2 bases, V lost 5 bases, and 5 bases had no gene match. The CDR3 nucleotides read TGTGCCAGCAGCCTAGGGGGACAGAACTATGGCTACACCTTC. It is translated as CASSLGGQNYGYTF.

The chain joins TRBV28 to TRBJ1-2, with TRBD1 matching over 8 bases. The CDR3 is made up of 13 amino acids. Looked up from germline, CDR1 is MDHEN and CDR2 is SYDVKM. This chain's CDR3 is CASRRGRGYGYTF. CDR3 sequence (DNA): TGTGCTTCGCGCAGGGGGCGCGGGTATGGCTACACCTTC.

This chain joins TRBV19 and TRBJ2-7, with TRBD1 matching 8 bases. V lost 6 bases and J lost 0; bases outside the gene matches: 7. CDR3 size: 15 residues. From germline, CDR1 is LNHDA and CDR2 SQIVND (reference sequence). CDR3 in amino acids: CASRLQGADSYEQYF. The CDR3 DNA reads TGTGCCAGTAGGCTCCAGGGGGCCGACTCCTACGAGCAGTACTTC.

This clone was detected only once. CDR3 loop: CASSLVLRGRTGGWNTEAFF. CDR3 nucleotides: TGTGCCAGCAGCTTAGTTCTTAGAGGTAGGACAGGGGGCTGGAACACTGAAGCTTTCTTT. V gene TRBV7-6 combines with J gene TRBJ1-1; 11 bases agree with TRBD1. Per germline, CDR1 SGHVS and CDR2 FNYEAQ. CDR3 length equals 20 residues. V lost 1 base and J lost 1; bases outside the gene matches: 14.

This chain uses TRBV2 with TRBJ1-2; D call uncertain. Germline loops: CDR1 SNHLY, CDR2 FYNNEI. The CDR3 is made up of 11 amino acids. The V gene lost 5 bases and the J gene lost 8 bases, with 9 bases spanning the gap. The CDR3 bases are TGTGCCAGCAGTCTTAATACAGGCTACACCTTC. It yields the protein CASSLNTGYTF. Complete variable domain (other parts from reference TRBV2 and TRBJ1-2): EPEVTQTPSHQVTQMGQEVILRCVPISNHLYFYWYRQILGQKVEFLVSFYNNEISEKSEIFDDQFSVERPDGSNFTLKIRSTKLEDSAMYFCASSLNTGYTFGSGTRLTVV.

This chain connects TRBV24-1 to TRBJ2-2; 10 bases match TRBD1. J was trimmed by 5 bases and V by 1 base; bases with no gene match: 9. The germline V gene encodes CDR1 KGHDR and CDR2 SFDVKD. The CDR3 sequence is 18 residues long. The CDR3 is CATSDFPGTGARTGELFF. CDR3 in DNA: TGTGCCACCAGTGATTTCCCCGGGACAGGGGCTCGAACCGGGGAGCTGTTTTTT.

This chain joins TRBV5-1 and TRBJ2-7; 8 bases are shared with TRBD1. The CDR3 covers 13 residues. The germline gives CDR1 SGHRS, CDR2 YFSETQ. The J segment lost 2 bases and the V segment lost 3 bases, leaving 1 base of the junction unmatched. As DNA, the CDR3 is TGCGCCAGCAGCTCGACAGGGGCCTACGAGCAGTACTTC. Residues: CASSSTGAYEQYF.

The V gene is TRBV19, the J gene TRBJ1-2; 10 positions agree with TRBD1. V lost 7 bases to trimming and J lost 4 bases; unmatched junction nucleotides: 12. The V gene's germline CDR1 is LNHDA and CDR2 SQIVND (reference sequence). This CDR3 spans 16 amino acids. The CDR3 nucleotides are TGTGCCAGTACCTCACCGGGACAGGGGCTCTTCTATGGCTACACCTTC. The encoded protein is CASTSPGQGLFYGYTF. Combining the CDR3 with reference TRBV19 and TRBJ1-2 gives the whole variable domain DGGITQSPKYLFRKEGQNVTLSCEQNLNHDAMYWYRQDPGQGLRLIYYSQIVNDFQKGDIAEGYSVSREKKESFPLTVTSAQKNPTAFYLCASTSPGQGLFYGYTFGSGTRLTVV.

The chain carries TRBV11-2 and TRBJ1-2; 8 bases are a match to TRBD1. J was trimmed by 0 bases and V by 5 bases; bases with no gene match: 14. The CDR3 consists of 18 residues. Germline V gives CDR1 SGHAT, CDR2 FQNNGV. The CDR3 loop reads CASSPPYRGVEANYGYTF. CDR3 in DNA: TGTGCCAGCAGCCCCCCATACAGGGGGGTGGAAGCTAACTATGGCTACACCTTC.

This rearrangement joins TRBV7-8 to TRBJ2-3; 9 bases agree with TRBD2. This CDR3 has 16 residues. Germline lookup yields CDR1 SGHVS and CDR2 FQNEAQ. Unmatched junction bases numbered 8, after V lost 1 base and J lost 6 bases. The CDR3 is CASSLGVRGGYDTQYF. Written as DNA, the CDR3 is TGTGCCAGCAGCTTAGGTGTGCGGGGGGGTTACGATACGCAGTATTTT.

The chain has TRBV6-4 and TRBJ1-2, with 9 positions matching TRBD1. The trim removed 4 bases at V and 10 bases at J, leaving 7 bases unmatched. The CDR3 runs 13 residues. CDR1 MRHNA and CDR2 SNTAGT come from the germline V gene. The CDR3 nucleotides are TGTGCCAGCAGTGCCTCCGGGACAGGGCACTACACCTTC. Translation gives CASSASGTGHYTF.

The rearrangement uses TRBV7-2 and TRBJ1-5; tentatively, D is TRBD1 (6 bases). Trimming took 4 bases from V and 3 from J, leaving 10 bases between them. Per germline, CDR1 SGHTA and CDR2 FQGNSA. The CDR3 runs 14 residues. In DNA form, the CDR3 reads TGTGCCAGCAGCTCTGAGGGGGACAATCAGCCCCAGCATTTT. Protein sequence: CASSSEGDNQPQHF. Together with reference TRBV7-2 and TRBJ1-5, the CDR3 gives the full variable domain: GAGVSQSPSNKVTEKGKDVELRCDPISGHTALYWYRQSLGQGLEFLIYFQGNSAPDKSGLPSDRFSAERTGGSVSTLTIQRTQQEDSAVYLCASSSEGDNQPQHFGDGTRLSIL.

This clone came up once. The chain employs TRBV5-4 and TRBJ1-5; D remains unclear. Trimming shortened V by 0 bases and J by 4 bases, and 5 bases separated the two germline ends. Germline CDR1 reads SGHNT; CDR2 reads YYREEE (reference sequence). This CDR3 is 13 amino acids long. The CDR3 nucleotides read TGTGCCAGCAGCTTGGGCAGTAATCAGCCCCAGCATTTT. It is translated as CASSLGSNQPQHF.

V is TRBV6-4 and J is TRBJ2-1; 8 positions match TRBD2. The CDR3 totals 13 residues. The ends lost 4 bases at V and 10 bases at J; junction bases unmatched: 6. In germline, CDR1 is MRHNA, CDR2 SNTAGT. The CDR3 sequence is CASSGSPSGEQFF. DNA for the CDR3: TGTGCCAGCAGTGGGAGTCCTAGCGGGGAGCAGTTCTTC.

The CDR3 sequence: CASTPGLANTGELFF. CDR3 DNA sequence: TGTGCCAGCACCCCGGGGTTAGCGAACACCGGGGAGCTGTTTTTT. V and J are TRBV7-9 and TRBJ2-2, with D perhaps TRBD2 (5 bases). CDR3 length: 15 residues. Germline lookup yields CDR1 SEHNR and CDR2 FQNEAQ (reference sequence). V lost 7 bases and J lost 0, with 12 bases in between.